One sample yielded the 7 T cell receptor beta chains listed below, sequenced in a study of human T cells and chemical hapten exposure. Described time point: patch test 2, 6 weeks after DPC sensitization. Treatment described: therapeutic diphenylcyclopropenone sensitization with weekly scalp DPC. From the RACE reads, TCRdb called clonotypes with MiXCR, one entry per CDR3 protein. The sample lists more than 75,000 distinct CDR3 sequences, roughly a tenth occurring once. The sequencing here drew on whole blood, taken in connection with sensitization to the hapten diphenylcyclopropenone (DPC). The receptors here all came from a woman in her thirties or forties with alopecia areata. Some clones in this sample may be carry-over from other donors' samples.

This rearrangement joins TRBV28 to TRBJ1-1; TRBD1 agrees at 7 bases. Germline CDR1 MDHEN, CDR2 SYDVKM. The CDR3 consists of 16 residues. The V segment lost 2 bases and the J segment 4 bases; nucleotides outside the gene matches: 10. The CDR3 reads CASSLGSLTGTTEAFF. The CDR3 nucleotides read TGTGCCAGCAGTTTAGGATCGCTGACAGGGACCACTGAAGCTTTCTTT.

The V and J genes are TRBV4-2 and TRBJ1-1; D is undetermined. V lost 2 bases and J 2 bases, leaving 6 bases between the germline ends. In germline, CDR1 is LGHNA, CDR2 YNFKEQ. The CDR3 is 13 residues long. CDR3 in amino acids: CASSQRSNTEAFF. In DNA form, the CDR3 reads TGTGCCAGCAGCCAAAGGTCAAACACTGAAGCTTTCTTT.

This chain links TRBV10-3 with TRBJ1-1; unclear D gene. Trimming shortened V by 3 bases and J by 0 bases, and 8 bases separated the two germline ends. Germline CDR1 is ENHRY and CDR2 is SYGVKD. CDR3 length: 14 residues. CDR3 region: CAISDRGLNTEAFF. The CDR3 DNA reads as TGTGCCATCAGTGACCGGGGATTGAACACTGAAGCTTTCTTT.

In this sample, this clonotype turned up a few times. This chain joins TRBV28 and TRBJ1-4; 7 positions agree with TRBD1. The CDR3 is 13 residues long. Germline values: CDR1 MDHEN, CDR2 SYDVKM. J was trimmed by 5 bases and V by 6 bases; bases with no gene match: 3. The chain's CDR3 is CASSIQGNEKLFF. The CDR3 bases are TGTGCCAGCAGCATACAGGGGAATGAAAAACTGTTTTTT.

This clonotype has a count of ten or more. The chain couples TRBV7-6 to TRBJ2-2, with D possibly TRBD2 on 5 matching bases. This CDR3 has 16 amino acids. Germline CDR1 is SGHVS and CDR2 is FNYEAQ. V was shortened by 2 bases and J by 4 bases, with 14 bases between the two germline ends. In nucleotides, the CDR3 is TGTGCCAGCAGCTTACTAGAAAGCGGCCGCACCGGGGAGCTGTTTTTT. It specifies CASSLLESGRTGELFF.

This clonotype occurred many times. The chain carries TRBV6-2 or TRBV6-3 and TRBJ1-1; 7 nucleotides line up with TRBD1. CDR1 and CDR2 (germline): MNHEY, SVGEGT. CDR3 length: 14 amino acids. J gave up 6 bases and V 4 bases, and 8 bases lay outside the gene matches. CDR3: CASSFPDREAEAFF. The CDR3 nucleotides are TGTGCCAGCAGTTTTCCTGACAGGGAGGCTGAAGCTTTCTTT.

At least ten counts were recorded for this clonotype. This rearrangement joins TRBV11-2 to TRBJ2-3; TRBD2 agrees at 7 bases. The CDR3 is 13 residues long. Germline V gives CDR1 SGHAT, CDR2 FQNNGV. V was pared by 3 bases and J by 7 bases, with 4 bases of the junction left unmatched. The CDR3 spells CASSFGLENTQYF. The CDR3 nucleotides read TGTGCCAGCAGCTTTGGACTAGAAAATACGCAGTATTTT.